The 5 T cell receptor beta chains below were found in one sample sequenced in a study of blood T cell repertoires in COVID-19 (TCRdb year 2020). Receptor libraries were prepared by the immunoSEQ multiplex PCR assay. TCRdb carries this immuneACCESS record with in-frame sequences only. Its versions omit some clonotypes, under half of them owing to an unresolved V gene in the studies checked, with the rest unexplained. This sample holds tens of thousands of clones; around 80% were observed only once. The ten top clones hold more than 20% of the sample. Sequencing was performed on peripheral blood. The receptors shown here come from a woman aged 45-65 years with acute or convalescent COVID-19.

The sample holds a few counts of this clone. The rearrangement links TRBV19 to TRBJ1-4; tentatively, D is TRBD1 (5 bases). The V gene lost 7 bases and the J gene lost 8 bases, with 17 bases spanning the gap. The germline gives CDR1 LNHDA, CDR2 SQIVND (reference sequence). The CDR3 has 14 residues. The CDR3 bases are TGTGCCAGTACCGTCGGGGGTCCGGGAGAAAAACTGTTTTTT. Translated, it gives CASTVGGPGEKLFF. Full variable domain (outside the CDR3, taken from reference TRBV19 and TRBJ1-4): DGGITQSPKYLFRKEGQNVTLSCEQNLNHDAMYWYRQDPGQGLRLIYYSQIVNDFQKGDIAEGYSVSREKKESFPLTVTSAQKNPTAFYLCASTVGGPGEKLFFGSGTQLSVL.

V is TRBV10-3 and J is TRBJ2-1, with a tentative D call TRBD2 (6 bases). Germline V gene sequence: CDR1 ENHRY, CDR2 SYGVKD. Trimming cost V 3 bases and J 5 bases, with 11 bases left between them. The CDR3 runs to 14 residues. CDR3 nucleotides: TGTGCCATCAGTGACACCCGGGGGAACAATGAGCAGTTCTTC. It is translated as CAISDTRGNNEQFF.

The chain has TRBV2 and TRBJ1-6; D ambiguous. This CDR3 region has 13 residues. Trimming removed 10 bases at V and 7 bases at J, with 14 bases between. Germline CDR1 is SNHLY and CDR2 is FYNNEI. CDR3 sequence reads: CATCVNQNSPLHF. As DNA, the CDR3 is TGTGCCACCTGCGTTAACCAAAATTCACCCCTCCACTTT.

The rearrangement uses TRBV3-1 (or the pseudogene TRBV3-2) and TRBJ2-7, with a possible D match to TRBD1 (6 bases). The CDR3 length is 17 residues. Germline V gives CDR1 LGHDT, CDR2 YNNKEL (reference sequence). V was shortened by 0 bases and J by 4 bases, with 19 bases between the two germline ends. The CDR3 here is CASSQDPRGAQGYEQYF. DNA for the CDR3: TGTGCCAGCAGCCAAGATCCAAGGGGTGCACAGGGTTACGAGCAGTACTTC.

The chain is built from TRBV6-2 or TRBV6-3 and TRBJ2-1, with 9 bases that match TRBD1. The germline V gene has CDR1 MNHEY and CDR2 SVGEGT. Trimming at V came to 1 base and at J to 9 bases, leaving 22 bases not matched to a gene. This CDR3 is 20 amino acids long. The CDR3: CASSYYPTSTGGYLTSEQFF. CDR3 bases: TGTGCCAGCAGTTACTATCCTACCTCGACAGGGGGTTATCTTACCAGTGAGCAGTTCTTC.